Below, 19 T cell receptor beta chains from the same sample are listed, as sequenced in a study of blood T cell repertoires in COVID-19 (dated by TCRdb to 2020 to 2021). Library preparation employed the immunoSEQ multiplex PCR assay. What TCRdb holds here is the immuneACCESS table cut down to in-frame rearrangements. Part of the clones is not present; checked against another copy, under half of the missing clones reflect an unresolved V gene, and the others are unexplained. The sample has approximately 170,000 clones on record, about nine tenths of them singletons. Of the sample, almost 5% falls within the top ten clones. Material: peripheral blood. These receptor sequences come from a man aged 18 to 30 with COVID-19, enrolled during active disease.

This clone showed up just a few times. DNA of the CDR3: TGTGCCAGTAGTATTCGGGACAGCTCTGGAAACACCATATATTTT. Translating gives CASSIRDSSGNTIYF. The chain joins TRBV19 to TRBJ1-3; 7 bases align to TRBD1. Germline V gene data show CDR1 as LNHDA and CDR2 as SQIVND (reference sequence). J gave up 0 bases and V 3 bases, and 2 bases lay outside the gene matches. There are 15 residues in the CDR3.

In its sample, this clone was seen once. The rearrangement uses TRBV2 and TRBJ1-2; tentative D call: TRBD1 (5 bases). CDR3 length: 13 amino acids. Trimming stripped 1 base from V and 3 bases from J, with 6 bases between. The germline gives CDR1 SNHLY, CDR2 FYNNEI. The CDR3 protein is CASSEDRYYGYTF. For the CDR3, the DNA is TGTGCCAGCAGTGAAGACAGGTACTATGGCTACACCTTC.

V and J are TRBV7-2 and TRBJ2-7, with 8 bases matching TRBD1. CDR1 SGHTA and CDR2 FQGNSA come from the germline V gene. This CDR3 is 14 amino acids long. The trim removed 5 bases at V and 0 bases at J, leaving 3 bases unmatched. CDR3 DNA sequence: TGTGCCAGCAGCCAGGGGGCTGCCTCCTACGAGCAGTACTTC. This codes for CASSQGAASYEQYF.

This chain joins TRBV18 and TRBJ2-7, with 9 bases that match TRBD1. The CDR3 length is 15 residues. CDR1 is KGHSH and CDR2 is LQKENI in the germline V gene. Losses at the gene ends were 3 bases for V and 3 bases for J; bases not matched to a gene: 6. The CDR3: CASSPSGTGHYEQYF. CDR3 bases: TGTGCCAGCTCACCGTCCGGGACAGGGCACTACGAGCAGTACTTC.

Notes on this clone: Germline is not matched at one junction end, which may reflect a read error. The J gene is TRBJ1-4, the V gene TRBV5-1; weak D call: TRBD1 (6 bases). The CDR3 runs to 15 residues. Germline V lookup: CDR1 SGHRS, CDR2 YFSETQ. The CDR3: CASSLGAGLREKLFF. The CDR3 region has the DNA TGCGCCAGCAGTTTGGGGGCAGGTTTGCGAGAAAAACTGTTTTTT.

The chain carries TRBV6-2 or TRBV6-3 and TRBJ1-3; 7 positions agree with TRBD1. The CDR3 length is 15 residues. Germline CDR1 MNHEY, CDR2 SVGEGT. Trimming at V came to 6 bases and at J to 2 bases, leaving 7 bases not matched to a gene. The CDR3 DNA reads TGTGCCAGCAGCCCCTCCGGACAGGCTGGAAACACCATATATTTT. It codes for CASSPSGQAGNTIYF.

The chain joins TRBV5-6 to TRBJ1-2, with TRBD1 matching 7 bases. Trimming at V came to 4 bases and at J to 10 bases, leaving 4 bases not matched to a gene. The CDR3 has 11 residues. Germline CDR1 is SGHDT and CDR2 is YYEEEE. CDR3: CASSTTGAYTF. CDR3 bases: TGTGCCAGCAGCACCACAGGGGCCTACACCTTC.

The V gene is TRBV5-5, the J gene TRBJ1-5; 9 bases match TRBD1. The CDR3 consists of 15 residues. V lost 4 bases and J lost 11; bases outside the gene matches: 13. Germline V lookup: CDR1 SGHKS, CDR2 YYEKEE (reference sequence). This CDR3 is CASSEGTGWTTAQHF. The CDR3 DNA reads TGTGCCAGCAGCGAAGGGACAGGGTGGACCACAGCCCAGCATTTT.

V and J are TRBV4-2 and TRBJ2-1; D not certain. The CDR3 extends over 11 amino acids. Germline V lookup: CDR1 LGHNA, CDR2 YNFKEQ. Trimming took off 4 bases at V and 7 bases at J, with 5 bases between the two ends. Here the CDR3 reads CASSRPNEQFF. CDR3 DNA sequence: TGTGCCAGCAGCCGGCCGAATGAGCAGTTCTTC.

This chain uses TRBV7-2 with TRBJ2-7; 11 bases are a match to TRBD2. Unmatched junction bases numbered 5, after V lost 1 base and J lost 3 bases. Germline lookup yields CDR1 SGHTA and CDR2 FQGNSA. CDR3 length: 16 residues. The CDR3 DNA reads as TGTGCCAGCAGCTTAGTTTCCGGGACTAGCGGCTACGAGCAGTACTTC. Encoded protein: CASSLVSGTSGYEQYF. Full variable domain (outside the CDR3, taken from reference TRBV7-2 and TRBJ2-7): GAGVSQSPSNKVTEKGKDVELRCDPISGHTALYWYRQSLGQGLEFLIYFQGNSAPDKSGLPSDRFSAERTGGSVSTLTIQRTQQEDSAVYLCASSLVSGTSGYEQYFGPGTRLTVT.

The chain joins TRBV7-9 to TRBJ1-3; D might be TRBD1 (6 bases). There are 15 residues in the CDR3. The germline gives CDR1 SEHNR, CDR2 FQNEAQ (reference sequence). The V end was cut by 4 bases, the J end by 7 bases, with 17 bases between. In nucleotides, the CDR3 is TGTGCCAGCAGCTCTATACAGGGAATTCGGAACACCATATATTTT. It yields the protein CASSSIQGIRNTIYF.

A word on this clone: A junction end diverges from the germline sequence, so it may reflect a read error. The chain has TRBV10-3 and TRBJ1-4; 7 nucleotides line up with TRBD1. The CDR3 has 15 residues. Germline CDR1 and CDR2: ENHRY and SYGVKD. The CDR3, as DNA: TGTGCCATCAGTGAGTCTGTCAGGGGGGATGAAAAACTGCTTTTT. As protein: CAISESVRGDEKLLF.

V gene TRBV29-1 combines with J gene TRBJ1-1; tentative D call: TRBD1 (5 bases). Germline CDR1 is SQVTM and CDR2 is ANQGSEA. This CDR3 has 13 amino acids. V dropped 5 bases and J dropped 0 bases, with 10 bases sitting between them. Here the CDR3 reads CSVWKGLNTEAFF. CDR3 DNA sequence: TGCAGCGTTTGGAAGGGGCTGAACACTGAAGCTTTCTTT.

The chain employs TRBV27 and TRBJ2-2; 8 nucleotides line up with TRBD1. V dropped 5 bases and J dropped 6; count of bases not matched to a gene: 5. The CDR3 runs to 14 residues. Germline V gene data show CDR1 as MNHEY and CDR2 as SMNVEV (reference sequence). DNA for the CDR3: TGTGCCAGCAGTCGATCAGGGGGCTCCGGGGAGCTGTTTTTT. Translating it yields CASSRSGGSGELFF.

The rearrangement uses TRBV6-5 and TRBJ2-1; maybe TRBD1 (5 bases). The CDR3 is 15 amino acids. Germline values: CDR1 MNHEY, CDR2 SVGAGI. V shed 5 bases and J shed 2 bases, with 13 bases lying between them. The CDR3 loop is CASSPSGITYNEQFF. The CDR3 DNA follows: TGTGCCAGCAGTCCCTCAGGGATTACCTACAATGAGCAGTTCTTC.

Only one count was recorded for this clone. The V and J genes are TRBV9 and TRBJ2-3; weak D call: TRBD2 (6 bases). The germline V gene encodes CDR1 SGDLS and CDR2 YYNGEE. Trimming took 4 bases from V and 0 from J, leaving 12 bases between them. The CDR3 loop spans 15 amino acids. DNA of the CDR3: TGTGCCAGCAGCTTATGGACTACCAGCACAGATACGCAGTATTTT. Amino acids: CASSLWTTSTDTQYF.

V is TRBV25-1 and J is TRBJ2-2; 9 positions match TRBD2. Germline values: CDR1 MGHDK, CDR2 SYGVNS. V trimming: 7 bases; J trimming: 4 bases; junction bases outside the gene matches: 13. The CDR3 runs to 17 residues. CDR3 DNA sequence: TGTGCCAGCACTCGCGGGAGGGCCCCGGTAGGCACCGGGGAGCTGTTTTTT. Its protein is CASTRGRAPVGTGELFF.

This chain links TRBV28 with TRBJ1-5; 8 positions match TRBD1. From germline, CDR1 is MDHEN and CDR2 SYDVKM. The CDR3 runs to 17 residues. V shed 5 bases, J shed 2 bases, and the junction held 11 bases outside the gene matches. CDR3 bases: TGTGCCAGCAGTCCCACATTCGGACAGGGCCGCAATCAGCCCCAGCATTTT. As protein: CASSPTFGQGRNQPQHF.

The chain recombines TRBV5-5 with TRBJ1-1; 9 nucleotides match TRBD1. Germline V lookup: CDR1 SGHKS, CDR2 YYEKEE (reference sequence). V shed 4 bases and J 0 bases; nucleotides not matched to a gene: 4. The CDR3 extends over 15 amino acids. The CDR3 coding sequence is TGTGCCAGCAGCCAAAACAGGGGGCTGAACACTGAAGCTTTCTTT. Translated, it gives CASSQNRGLNTEAFF.